Listed below are T cell receptor beta chains from one sample, sequenced in a study of blood T cell repertoires in COVID-19. Assay: immunoSEQ multiplex PCR; the TCRdb copy retains only in-frame clones and omits some. The repertoire holds under 450,000 clones, 87% seen once, with around 3% in the top ten. The sequenced material came from PBMCs or T cells enriched from blood (not recorded which). The receptors were sampled from a woman aged 25 to 39 who had recovered from COVID-19. The CDR3 runs from the conserved cysteine through the conserved F or W. A D gene is named only where the DNA matches it firmly. Rows give clone size only sometimes, using once, few, many, or a class for an expanded clone.

-	TRBV28	-	TRBJ1-6	CASSYPPDSPLHF	TGTGCCAGCAGTTATCCTCCAGATTCACCCCTCCACTTT
-	TRBV11-2	-	TRBJ1-4	CASSLGGPARTKLFF	TGTGCCAGCAGCTTGGGAGGACCCGCACGAACCAAACTGTTTTTT
TRBD1	TRBV29-1	-	TRBJ1-1	CSPYRGSGTEAFF	TGCAGCCCGTACAGGGGAAGTGGGACTGAAGCTTTCTTT
-	TRBV5-1	-	TRBJ1-1	CASTRSGDTEAFF	TGCGCCAGCACCAGATCGGGGGACACTGAAGCTTTCTTT
-	TRBV5-1	-	TRBJ1-2	CASSLTDDNRYTF	TGCGCCAGCAGCTTAACAGACGACAACCGCTACACCTTC
-	TRBV7-7	-	TRBJ2-5	CASSIGRGETQYF	TGTGCTAGCAGCATCGGACGGGGAGAGACCCAGTACTTC
-	TRBV3-1/TRBV3-2	-	TRBJ1-2	CASKGWDYGYTF	TGTGCCAGCAAGGGGTGGGACTATGGCTACACCTTC
TRBD1	TRBV13	-	TRBJ1-2	CASSRGTGYSDGYTF	TGTGCCAGCAGTCGAGGGACAGGGTATTCCGATGGCTACACCTTC
-	TRBV3-1/TRBV3-2	-	TRBJ2-3	CASSQDTPGDSQYF	TGTGCCAGCAGCCAAGATACCCCGGGAGATTCGCAGTATTTT
TRBD1	TRBV18	-	TRBJ2-3	CASSPWTGPIRTQYF	TGTGCCAGCTCACCTTGGACAGGGCCCATCCGGACGCAGTATTTT
TRBD2	TRBV28	-	TRBJ2-7	CASSPTLGLAGIEQYF	TGTGCCAGCAGTCCGACCCTAGGACTAGCGGGAATCGAGCAGTACTTC
-	TRBV19	-	TRBJ1-2	CASSIWQGNYGYTF	TGTGCCAGTAGTATATGGCAGGGGAACTATGGCTACACCTTC
TRBD2	TRBV11-2	few	TRBJ2-1	CASSLTSGTYNEQFF	TGTGCCAGCAGCTTAACTAGCGGTACCTACAATGAGCAGTTCTTC
TRBD1	TRBV7-8	-	TRBJ1-2	CASSLEPPTGGYGYTF	TGTGCCAGCAGCTTAGAGCCACCGACAGGGGGCTATGGCTACACCTTC
-	TRBV5-1	-	TRBJ2-7	CASKGGDYEQYF	TGCGCCAGCAAAGGCGGGGACTACGAGCAGTACTTC
-	TRBV12-3/TRBV12-4	-	TRBJ1-2	CASSRGYGYTF	TGTGCCAGCAGTCGAGGCTATGGCTACACCTTC
-	TRBV6-5	-	TRBJ1-5	CASKKEGQPQHF	TGTGCCAGCAAAAAGGAGGGGCAGCCCCAGCATTTT
TRBD2	TRBV7-9	-	TRBJ2-7	CASSQEERDPYEQYF	TGTGCCAGCAGCCAAGAGGAGCGGGACCCCTACGAGCAGTACTTC
-	TRBV19	once	TRBJ1-2	CASTLLGGTPSGGYTF	TGTGCCAGTACTCTCCTAGGGGGAACCCCGTCGGGGGGCTACACCTTC
TRBD2	TRBV6-5	-	TRBJ2-3	CASRGLAGTDTQYF	TGTGCCAGCCGAGGACTAGCTGGCACAGATACGCAGTATTTT
-	TRBV6-1	once	TRBJ1-3	CASSDLGAGGNTIYF	TGTGCCAGCAGTGATTTGGGCGCGGGTGGAAACACCATATATTTT
-	TRBV28	-	TRBJ1-6	CASSSPGEAINSPLHF	TGTGCCAGCAGTTCCCCCGGGGAGGCGATTAATTCACCCCTCCACTTT
TRBD1	TRBV25-1	-	TRBJ1-6	CASSAFETGNKSPLHF	TGTGCCAGCAGTGCCTTCGAGACAGGGAACAAATCACCCCTCCACTTT
TRBD2	TRBV6-2/TRBV6-3	-	TRBJ2-1	CASSYSPTSRNEQFF	TGTGCCAGCAGTTACTCGCCGACTAGCAGGAATGAGCAGTTCTTC
-	TRBV14	-	TRBJ1-1	CASSQLQVNTEAFF	TGTGCCAGCAGCCAACTACAGGTGAACACTGAAGCTTTCTTT